This entry is about one T cell receptor (beta chain). The data were taken from a study of response to subunit inactivated influenza vaccine. The CDR3 is 17 amino acids. With 2 bases removed from V and 0 bases from J, the gap between germline ends came to 13 bases. Germline V gives CDR1 MNHEY, CDR2 SVGEGT. TCRdb analysed the RT-PCR reads with MiXCR anew, one entry per CDR3 protein. This sample has roughly 710,000 distinct CDR3 sequences, with 11% to 15% found just once. The chain joins TRBV6-2 or TRBV6-3 to TRBJ2-2; perhaps TRBD1 as D (5 bases). This sample comprised PBMCs from blood, obtained roughly 15 days before vaccination. The receptor was derived from a man aged 50 or older who received an inactivated influenza vaccine. DNA for the CDR3: TGTGCCAGCAGTTACCAAGTCCAGGGTGCGAACACCGGGGAGCTGTTTTTT. This encodes CASSYQVQGANTGELFF.